Below, 14 T cell receptor beta chains from the same sample are listed, as sequenced in a study of molecular identifiers for immune sequencing clone quantification. TCRdb re-called the PCR reads through MiXCR, storing one row per CDR3 protein. Of approximately 93,000 distinct CDR3 sequences in the sample, around a quarter were seen once. Specimen: naive CD8+ T cells from blood, with Jurkat cell RNA spiked in. Described subset: FACS-sorted CD8+CD4-CCR7+CD45RA+ naive T cells. These receptors all stem from a human donor in good health. Some libraries in this study had Jurkat cell RNA spiked in.

This clonotype was picked up many times. The J gene is TRBJ1-5, the V gene TRBV19, with 9 bases fitting TRBD1. The junction had 7 bases not matched to a gene; V was cut back by 7 bases and J by 0 bases. Germline V CDR1 and CDR2: LNHDA, SQIVND (reference sequence). This CDR3 contains 16 residues. The CDR3 DNA sequence: TGTGCCAGTAACCGCGGGACAGGGTATAGCAATCAGCCCCAGCATTTT. Protein: CASNRGTGYSNQPQHF.

In this sample, this clonotype turned up once. A much more abundant neighbour one base away suggests this may be a read error. The rearrangement links TRBV4-1 to TRBJ2-5; no definite D call. CDR1 and CDR2 (germline): MGHRA, YSYEKL. The CDR3 totals 14 residues. The CDR3 nucleotides read TGCGCCAGCTGCCAAGGCAATACGGGAGAGACCCAGTACTTC. This codes for CASCQGNTGETQYF.

This clonotype has a count of ten or more. One junction end disagrees with the germline gene, perhaps due to a read error. This CDR3 is CASSISTGLEPQYF. The CDR3 coding sequence is TGTGCCAGCAGCATCTCGACAGGCCTAGAGCCCCAGTACTTC. This chain links TRBV5-4 with TRBJ2-5, with a possible D match to TRBD1 (6 bases). The CDR3 has 14 amino acids. Looked up from germline, CDR1 is SGHNT and CDR2 is YYREEE (reference sequence).

This clonotype was detected many times. V is TRBV7-2 and J is TRBJ2-5; the D gene is possibly TRBD1 (5 bases). The V end lost 3 bases, the J end lost 0 bases, and 11 bases lay between the germline ends. The CDR3 loop spans 15 amino acids. Germline CDR1 is SGHTA and CDR2 is FQGNSA. The DNA for the CDR3 is TGTGCCAGCAGCTTCAGGGCCGCTTACCAAGAGACCCAGTACTTC. It is translated as CASSFRAAYQETQYF.

The J gene is TRBJ1-1, the V gene TRBV7-6, with TRBD1 as a possible D gene (6 bases). Trimming left V 5 bases short and J 4 bases short, with 14 bases between. CDR1 is SGHVS, CDR2 FNYEAQ, per germline. The CDR3 sequence is 14 residues long. The CDR3 loop reads CASSPGAAPTEAFF. In nucleotides, the CDR3 is TGTGCCAGCAGCCCAGGGGCCGCTCCCACTGAAGCTTTCTTT.

CDR3 sequence: CASSLVGAAYGYTF. The CDR3 DNA reads as TGTGCCAGCAGCTTAGTTGGGGCGGCCTATGGCTACACCTTC. The V gene is TRBV7-8, the J gene TRBJ1-2; TRBD1 is a possible D gene (5 bases). V lost 1 base and J 4 bases, leaving 10 bases between the germline ends. CDR1 and CDR2 (germline): SGHVS, FQNEAQ. The length of the CDR3 is 14 residues.

The V call is TRBV28, the J call TRBJ2-7; D may correspond to TRBD1 or TRBD2 (6 bases each). Germline V gene lookup returns CDR1 MDHEN and CDR2 SYDVKM. Between the trimmed V and J ends, which lost 3 bases and 5 bases, there was a span of 11 bases. The length of the CDR3 is 13 residues. This CDR3 reads CASSFRGRDEQYF. The CDR3, as DNA: TGTGCCAGCAGTTTCCGGGGGCGCGACGAGCAGTACTTC. Full variable domain (missing parts from reference TRBV28 and TRBJ2-7): DVKVTQSSRYLVKRTGEKVFLECVQDMDHENMFWYRQDPGLGLRLIYFSYDVKMKEKGDIPEGYSVSREKKERFSLILESASTNQTSMYLCASSFRGRDEQYFGPGTRLTVT.

This clonotype was observed a handful of times. The CDR3 nucleotides read TGTGCCAGCAGCAAAGACAGACTGAACACTGAAGCTTTCTTT. Encoded protein: CASSKDRLNTEAFF. V and J are TRBV5-6 and TRBJ1-1, with D maybe TRBD1 (5 bases). Germline V lookup: CDR1 SGHDT, CDR2 YYEEEE. The CDR3 covers 14 residues. V was pared by 4 bases and J by 0 bases, with 10 bases between.

This clonotype showed up just a few times. The chain joins TRBV4-3 to TRBJ2-7; D perhaps matches TRBD2 (5 bases). Trimming took off 0 bases at V and 3 bases at J, with 15 bases between the two ends. CDR1 is LGHNA, CDR2 YSLEER, per germline. The CDR3 length is 16 residues. CDR3 in DNA: TGCGCCAGCAGCCAAGACTTCGGGGTCAGCCTCTACGAGCAGTACTTC. This gives the protein CASSQDFGVSLYEQYF.

Note on this clonotype: This sequence may be a read error, since a much larger clone differs from it by one base. The rearrangement uses TRBV2 and TRBJ2-1; D gene unclear. The CDR3 extends over 14 amino acids. Between the trimmed V and J ends, which lost 7 bases and 2 bases, there was a span of 12 bases. Germline CDR1 SNHLY, CDR2 FYNNEI. The CDR3 DNA reads as TGTGCCAGCAATCAAAGAAGCCCCTACAATGAGCAGTTCTTC. Translated, it gives CASNQRSPYNEQFF.

This clonotype was detected many times. V is TRBV7-6 and J is TRBJ2-3, with D perhaps TRBD1 or TRBD2 (5 bases each). The CDR3 extends over 14 amino acids. Germline-derived CDR1 and CDR2 are SGHVS and FNYEAQ. Trimming cost V 4 bases and J 0 bases, with 8 bases left between them. The CDR3 DNA reads as TGTGCCAGCAGCTCGGGACGGAGCACAGATACGCAGTATTTT. Its protein is CASSSGRSTDTQYF. The full variable domain, in which reference TRBV7-6 and TRBJ2-3 provide the parts outside the CDR3, is GAGVSQSPRYKVTKRGQDVALRCDPISGHVSLYWYRQALGQGPEFLTYFNYEAQQDKSGLPNDRFSAERPEGSISTLTIQRTEQRDSAMYRCASSSGRSTDTQYFGPGTRLTVL.

This clonotype was counted between two and nine times. The chain carries TRBV10-3 and TRBJ2-3; D gene ambiguous. The V gene's germline CDR1 is ENHRY and CDR2 SYGVKD. This CDR3 has 15 residues. The V end was cut by 3 bases, the J end by 2 bases, with 12 bases between. The CDR3 loop reads CAISEGVGVTDTQYF. The CDR3 DNA follows: TGTGCCATCAGTGAAGGTGTAGGAGTCACAGATACGCAGTATTTT.

This chain joins TRBV7-9 and TRBJ2-1; 7 bases align to TRBD2. This CDR3 has 13 residues. The germline V gene encodes CDR1 SEHNR and CDR2 FQNEAQ (reference sequence). J lost 9 bases, V lost 5 bases, and 7 bases had no gene match. The CDR3 coding sequence is TGTGCCAGCAGCGCCGAGGCGGGGGTTGAGCAGTTCTTC. Translation: CASSAEAGVEQFF.

The rearrangement joins TRBV21-1 to TRBJ2-7; the table's D call of TRBD1 was not tested on the DNA. TRBV21-1 is reported as a pseudogene. This CDR3 has 16 amino acids. The CDR3 loop reads CASSKEESGRHYEQYF. Here the CDR3 DNA reads TGTGCCAGCAGCAAAGAAGAGTCGGGGCGCCACTACGAGCAGTACTTC.